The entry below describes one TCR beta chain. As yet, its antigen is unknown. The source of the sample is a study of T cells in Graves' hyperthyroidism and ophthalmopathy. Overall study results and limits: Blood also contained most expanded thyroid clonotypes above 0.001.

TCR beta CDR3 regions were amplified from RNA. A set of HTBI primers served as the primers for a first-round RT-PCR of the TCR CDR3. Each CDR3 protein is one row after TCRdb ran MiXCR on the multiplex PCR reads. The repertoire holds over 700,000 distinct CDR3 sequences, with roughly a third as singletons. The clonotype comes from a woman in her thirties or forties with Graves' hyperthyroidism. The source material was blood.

CDR3 residues: CAWRRYQETQYF. The CDR3 DNA sequence: TGTGCCTGGAGGAGGTACCAAGAGACCCAGTACTTC. The V gene is TRBV7-9, the J gene TRBJ2-5, with D maybe TRBD2 (5 bases). This CDR3 contains 12 residues. Trimming removed 11 bases at V and 0 bases at J, with 10 bases between. Looked up from germline, CDR1 is SEHNR and CDR2 is FQNEAQ (reference sequence).